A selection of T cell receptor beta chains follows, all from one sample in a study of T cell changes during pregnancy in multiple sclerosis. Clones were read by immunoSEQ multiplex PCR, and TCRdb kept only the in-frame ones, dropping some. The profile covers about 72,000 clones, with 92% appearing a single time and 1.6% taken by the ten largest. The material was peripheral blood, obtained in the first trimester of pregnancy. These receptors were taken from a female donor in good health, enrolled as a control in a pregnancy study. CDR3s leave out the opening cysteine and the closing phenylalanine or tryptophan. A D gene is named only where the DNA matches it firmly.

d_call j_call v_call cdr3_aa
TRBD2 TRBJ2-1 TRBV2 ARTSTESYNEQF
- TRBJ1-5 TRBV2 ASSDRLTVNQPQH
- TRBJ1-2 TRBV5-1 ASTPSYDRARGGYT
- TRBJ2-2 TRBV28 ASRLGGDTRELF
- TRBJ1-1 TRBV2 ASSSHGTPNKAF
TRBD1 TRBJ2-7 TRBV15 ATSREDRAYEQY
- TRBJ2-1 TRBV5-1 ASSLSTNIYYNEQF
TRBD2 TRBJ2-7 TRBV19 ASSIEAGSYEQY
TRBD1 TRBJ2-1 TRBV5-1 ASSGGRDRVRNEQF
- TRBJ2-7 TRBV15 ATSREGRGAYEQY